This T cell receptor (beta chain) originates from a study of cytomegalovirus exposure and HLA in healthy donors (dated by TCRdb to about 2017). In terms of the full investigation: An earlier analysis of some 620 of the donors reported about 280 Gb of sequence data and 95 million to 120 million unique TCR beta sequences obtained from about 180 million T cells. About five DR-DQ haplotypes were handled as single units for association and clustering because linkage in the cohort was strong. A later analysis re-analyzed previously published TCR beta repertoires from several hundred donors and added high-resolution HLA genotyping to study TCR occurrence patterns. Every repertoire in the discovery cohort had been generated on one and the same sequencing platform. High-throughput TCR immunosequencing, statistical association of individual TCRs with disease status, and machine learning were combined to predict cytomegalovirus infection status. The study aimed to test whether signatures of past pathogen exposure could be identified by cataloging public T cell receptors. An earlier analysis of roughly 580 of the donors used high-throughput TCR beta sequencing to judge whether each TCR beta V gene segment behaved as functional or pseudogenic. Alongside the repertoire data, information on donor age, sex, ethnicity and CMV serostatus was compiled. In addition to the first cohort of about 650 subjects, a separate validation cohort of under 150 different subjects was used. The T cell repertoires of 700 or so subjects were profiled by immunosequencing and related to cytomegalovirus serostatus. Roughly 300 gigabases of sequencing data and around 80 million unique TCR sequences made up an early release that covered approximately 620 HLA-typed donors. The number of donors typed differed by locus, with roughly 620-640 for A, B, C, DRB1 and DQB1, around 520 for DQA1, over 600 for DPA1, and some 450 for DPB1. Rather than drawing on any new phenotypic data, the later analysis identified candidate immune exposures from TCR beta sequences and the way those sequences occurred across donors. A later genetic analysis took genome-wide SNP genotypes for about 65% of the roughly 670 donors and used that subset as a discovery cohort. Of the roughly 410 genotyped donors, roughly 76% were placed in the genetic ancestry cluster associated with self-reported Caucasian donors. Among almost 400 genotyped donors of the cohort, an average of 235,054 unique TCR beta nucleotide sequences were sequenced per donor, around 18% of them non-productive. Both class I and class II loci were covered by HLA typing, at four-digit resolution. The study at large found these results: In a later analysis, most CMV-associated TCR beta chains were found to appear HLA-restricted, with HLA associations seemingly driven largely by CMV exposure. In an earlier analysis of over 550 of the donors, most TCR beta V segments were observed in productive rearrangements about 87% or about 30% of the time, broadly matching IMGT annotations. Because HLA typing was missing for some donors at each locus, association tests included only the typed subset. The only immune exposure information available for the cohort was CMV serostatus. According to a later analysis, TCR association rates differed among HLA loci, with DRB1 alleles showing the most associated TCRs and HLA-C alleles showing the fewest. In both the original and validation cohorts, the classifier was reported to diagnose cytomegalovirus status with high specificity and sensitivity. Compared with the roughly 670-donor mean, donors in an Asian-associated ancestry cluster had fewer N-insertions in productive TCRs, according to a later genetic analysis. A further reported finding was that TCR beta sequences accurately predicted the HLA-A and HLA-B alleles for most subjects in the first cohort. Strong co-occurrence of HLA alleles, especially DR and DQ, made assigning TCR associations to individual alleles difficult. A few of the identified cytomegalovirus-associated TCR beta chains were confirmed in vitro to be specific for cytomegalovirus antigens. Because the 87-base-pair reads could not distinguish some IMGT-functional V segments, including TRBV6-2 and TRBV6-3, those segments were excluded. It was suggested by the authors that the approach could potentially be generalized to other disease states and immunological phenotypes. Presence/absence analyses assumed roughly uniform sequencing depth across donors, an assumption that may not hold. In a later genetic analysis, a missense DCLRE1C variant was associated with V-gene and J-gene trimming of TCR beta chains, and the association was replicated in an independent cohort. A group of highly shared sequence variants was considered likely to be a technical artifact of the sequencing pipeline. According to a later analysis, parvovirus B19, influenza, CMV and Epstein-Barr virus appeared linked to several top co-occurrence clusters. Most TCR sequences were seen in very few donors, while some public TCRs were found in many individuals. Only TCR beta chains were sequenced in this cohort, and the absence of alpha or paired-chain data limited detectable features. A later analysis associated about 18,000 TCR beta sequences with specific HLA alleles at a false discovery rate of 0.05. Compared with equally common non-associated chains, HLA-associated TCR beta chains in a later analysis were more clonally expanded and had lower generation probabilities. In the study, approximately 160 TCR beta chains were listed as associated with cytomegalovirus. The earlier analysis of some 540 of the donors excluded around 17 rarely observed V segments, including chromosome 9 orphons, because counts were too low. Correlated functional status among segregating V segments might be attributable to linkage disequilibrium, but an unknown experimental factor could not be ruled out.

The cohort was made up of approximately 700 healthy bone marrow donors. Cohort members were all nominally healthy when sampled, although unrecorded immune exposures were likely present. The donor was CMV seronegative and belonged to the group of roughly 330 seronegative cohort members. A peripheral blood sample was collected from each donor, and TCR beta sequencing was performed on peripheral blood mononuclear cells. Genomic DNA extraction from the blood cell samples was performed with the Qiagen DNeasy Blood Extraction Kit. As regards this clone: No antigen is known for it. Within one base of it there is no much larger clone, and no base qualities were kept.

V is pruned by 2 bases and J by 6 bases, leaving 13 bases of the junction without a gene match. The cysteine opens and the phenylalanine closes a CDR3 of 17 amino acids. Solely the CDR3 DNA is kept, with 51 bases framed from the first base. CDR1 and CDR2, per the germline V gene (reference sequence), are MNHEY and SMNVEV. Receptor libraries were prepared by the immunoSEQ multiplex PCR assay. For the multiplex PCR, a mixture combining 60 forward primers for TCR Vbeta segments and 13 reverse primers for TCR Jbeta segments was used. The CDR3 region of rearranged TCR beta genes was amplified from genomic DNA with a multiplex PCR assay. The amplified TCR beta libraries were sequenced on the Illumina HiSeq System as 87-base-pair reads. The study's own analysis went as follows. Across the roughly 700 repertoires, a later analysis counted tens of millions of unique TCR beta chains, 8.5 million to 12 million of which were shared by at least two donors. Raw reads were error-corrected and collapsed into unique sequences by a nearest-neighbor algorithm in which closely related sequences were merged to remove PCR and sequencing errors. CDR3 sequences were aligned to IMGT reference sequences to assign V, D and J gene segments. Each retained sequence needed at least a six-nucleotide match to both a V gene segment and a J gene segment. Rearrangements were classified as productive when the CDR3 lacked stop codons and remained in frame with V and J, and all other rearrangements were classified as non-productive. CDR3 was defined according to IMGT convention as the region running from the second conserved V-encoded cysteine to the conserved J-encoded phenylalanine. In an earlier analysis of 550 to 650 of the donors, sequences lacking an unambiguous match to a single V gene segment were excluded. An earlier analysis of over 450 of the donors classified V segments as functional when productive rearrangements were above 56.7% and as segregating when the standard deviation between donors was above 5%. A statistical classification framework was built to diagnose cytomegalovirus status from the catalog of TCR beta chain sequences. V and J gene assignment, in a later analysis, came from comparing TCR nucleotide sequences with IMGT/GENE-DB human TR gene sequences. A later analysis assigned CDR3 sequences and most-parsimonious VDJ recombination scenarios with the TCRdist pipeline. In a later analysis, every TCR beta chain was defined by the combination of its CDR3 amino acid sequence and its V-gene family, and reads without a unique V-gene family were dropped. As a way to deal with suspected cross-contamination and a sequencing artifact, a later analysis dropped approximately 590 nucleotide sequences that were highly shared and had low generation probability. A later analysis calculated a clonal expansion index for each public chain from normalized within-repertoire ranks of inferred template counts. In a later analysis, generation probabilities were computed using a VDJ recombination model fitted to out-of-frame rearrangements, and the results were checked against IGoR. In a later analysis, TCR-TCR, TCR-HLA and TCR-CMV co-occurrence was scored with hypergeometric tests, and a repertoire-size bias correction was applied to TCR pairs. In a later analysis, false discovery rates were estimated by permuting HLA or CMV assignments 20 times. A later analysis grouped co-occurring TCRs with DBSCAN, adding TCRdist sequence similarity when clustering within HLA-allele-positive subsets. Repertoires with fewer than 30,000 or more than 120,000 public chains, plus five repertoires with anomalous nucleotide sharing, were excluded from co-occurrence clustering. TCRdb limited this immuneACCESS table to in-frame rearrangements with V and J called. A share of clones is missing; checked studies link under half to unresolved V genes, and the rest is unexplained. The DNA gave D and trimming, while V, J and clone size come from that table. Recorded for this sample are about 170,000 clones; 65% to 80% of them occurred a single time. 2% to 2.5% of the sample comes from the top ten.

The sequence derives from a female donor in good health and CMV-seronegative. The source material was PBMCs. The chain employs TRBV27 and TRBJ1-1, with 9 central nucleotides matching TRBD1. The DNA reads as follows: TGTGCCAGCAGTTTAATCGGGACAGGGTTTTATTTGGCTGAAGCTTTCTTT. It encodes CASSLIGTGFYLAEAFF.